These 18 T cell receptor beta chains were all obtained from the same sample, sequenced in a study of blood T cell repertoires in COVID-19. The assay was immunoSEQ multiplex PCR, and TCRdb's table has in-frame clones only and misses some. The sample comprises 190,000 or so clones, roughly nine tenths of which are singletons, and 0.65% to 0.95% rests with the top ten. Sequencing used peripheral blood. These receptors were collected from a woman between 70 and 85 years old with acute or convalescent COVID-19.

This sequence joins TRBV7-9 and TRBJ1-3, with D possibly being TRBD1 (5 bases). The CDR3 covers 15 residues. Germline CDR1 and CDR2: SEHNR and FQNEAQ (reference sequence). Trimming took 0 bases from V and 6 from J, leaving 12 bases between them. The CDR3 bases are TGTGCCAGCAGCTTAGCCAGGGATGGTGAAAACACCATATATTTT. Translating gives CASSLARDGENTIYF.

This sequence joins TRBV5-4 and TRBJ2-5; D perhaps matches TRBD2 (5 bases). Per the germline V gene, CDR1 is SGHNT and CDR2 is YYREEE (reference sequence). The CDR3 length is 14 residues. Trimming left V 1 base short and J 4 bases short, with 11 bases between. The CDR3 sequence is CASSLWRARETQYF. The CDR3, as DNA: TGTGCCAGCAGCTTGTGGCGGGCCAGAGAGACCCAGTACTTC. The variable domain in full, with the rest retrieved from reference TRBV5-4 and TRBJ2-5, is ETGVTQSPTHLIKTRGQQVTLRCSSQSGHNTVSWYQQALGQGPQFIFQYYREEENGRGNFPPRFSGLQFPNYSSELNVNALELDDSALYLCASSLWRARETQYFGPGTRLLVL.

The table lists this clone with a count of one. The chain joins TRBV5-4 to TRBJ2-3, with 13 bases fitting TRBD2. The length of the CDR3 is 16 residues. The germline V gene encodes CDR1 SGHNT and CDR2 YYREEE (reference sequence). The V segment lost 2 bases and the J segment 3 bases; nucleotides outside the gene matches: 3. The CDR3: CASSFELAGGTDTQYF. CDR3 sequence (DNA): TGTGCCAGCAGCTTCGAACTAGCGGGAGGGACAGATACGCAGTATTTT. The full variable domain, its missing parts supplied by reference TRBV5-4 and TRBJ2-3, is ETGVTQSPTHLIKTRGQQVTLRCSSQSGHNTVSWYQQALGQGPQFIFQYYREEENGRGNFPPRFSGLQFPNYSSELNVNALELDDSALYLCASSFELAGGTDTQYFGPGTRLTVL.

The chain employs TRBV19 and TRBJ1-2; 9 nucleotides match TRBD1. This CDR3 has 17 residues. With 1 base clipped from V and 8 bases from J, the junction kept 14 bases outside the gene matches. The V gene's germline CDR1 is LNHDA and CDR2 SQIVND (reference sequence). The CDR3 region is CASSIGDREVRRRGYTF. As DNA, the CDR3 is TGTGCCAGTAGTATAGGGGACAGGGAGGTACGAAGAAGAGGCTACACCTTC.

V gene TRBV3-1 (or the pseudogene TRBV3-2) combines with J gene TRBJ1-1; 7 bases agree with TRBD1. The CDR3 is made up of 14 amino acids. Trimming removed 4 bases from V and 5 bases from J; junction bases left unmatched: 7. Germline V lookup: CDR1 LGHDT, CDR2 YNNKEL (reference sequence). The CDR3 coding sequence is TGTGCCAGCAGCCCAACACAGGGGAGGACTGAAGCTTTCTTT. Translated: CASSPTQGRTEAFF.

In DNA form, the CDR3 reads TGTGCCAGCAGTGAAATCGAGAGGGGACAGGGGAATTCACCCCTCCACTTT. It is translated as CASSEIERGQGNSPLHF. The genes are TRBV6-1 and TRBJ1-6, with 10 bases matching TRBD1. The CDR3 covers 17 residues. Germline CDR1 is MNHNS and CDR2 is SASEGT. V shed 2 bases, J shed 7 bases, and the junction held 8 bases outside the gene matches.

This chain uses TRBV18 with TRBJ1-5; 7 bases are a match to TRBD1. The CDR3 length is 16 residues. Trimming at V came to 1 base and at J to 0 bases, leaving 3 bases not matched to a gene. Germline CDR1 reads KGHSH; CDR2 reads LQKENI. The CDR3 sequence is CASSPLDRDSNQPQHF. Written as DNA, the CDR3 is TGTGCCAGCTCACCACTAGACAGGGATAGCAATCAGCCCCAGCATTTT.

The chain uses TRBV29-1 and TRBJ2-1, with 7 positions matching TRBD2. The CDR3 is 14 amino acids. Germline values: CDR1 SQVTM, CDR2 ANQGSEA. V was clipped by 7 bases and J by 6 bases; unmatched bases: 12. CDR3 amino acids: CSAALVPGGNEQFF. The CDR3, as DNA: TGCAGCGCAGCTTTAGTCCCGGGGGGCAATGAGCAGTTCTTC.

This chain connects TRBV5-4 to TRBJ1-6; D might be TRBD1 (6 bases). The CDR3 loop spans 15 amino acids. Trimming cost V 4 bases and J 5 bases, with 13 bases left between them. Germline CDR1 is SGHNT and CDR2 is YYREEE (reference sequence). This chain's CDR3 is CASSGARGDNSPLHF. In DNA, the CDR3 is TGTGCCAGCAGCGGCGCCAGGGGAGATAATTCACCCCTCCACTTT. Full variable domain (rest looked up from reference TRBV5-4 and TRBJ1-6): ETGVTQSPTHLIKTRGQQVTLRCSSQSGHNTVSWYQQALGQGPQFIFQYYREEENGRGNFPPRFSGLQFPNYSSELNVNALELDDSALYLCASSGARGDNSPLHFGNGTRLTVT.

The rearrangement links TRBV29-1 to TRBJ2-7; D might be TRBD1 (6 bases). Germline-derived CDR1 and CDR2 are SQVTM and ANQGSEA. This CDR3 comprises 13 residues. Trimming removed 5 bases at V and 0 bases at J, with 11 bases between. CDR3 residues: CSVQGPLSYEQYF. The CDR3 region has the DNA TGCAGCGTTCAGGGGCCCCTCTCCTACGAGCAGTACTTC.

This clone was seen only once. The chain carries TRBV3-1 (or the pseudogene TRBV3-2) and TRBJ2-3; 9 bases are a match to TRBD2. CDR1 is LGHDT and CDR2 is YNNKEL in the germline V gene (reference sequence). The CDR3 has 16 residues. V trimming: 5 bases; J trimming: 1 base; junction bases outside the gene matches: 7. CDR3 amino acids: CASSWTSVGGTDTQYF. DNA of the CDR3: TGTGCCAGCAGCTGGACTAGCGTTGGAGGCACAGATACGCAGTATTTT.

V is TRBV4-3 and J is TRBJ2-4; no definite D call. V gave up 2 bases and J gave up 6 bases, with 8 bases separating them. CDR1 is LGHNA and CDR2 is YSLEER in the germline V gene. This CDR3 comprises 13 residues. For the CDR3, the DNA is TGCGCCAGCAGCCAAACTAAAGGAAACATTCAGTACTTC. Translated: CASSQTKGNIQYF.

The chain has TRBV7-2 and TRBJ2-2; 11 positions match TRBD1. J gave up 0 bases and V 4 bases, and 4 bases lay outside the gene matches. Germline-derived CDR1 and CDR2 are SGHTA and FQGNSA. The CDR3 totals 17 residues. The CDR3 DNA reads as TGTGCCAGCAGCTGGACAGGGGGCTACGCGAACACCGGGGAGCTGTTTTTT. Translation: CASSWTGGYANTGELFF. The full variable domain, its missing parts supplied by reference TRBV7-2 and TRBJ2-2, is GAGVSQSPSNKVTEKGKDVELRCDPISGHTALYWYRQSLGQGLEFLIYFQGNSAPDKSGLPSDRFSAERTGGSVSTLTIQRTQQEDSAVYLCASSWTGGYANTGELFFGEGSRLTVL.

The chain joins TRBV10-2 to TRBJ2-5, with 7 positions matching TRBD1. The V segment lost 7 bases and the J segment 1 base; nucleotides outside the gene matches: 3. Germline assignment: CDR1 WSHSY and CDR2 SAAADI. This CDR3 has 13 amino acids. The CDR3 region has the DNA TGCGCCAGCACGGGACAGCTCCAAGAGACCCAGTACTTC. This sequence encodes CASTGQLQETQYF.

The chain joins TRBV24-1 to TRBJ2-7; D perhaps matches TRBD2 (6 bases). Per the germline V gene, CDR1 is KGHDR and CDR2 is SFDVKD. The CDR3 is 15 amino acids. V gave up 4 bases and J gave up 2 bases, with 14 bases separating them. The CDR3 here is CATSDPKAGPYEQYF. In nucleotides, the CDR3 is TGTGCCACCAGTGACCCAAAGGCGGGACCCTACGAGCAGTACTTC.

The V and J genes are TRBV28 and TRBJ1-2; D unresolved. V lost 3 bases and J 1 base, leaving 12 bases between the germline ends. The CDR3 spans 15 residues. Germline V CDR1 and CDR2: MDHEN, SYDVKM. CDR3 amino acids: CASSFPTGFNYGYTF. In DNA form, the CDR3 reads TGTGCCAGCAGTTTCCCGACTGGCTTTAACTATGGCTACACCTTC.

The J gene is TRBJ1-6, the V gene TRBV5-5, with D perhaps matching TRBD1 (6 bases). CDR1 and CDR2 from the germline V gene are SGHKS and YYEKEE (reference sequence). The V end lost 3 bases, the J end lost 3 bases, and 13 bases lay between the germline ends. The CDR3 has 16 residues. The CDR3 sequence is CASSSGQSFYNSPLHF. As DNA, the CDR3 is TGTGCCAGCAGCTCTGGACAGAGCTTCTATAATTCACCCCTCCACTTT.

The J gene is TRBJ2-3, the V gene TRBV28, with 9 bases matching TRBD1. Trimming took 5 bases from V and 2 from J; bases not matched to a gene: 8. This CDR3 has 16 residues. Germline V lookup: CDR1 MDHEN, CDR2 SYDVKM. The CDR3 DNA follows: TGTGCCAGCAGTGCGGCCGGGACAGGGATCACAGATACGCAGTATTTT. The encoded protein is CASSAAGTGITDTQYF. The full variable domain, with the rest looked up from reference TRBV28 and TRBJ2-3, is DVKVTQSSRYLVKRTGEKVFLECVQDMDHENMFWYRQDPGLGLRLIYFSYDVKMKEKGDIPEGYSVSREKKERFSLILESASTNQTSMYLCASSAAGTGITDTQYFGPGTRLTVL.